This T cell receptor (beta chain) was found in a study of blood T cell repertoires in COVID-19. About the study: Samples taken during acute and convalescent COVID-19 were collected in the United States, Italy and Spain. T cells, B-cell-depleted T cells, or PBMCs provided the cDNA or gDNA that served as material.

Trimming stripped 4 bases from V and 3 bases from J, with 10 bases between. CDR3 length: 15 amino acids. Germline CDR1 reads SEHNR; CDR2 reads FQNEAQ (reference sequence). How the authors handled the data: The assay estimated nucleated cells by amplifying reference gene primers. The table came from immunoSEQ multiplex PCR; TCRdb's copy has only in-frame clones and leaves some out. That table supplies the V and J calls and clone size; D and trimming were determined from the DNA. The sample lists under 250,000 clones; 84% were seen once. The chain recombines TRBV7-9 with TRBJ1-6; no reliable D call. The sequence came from a man aged 50-59 years with active or convalescent COVID-19. The source material was peripheral blood. CDR3 loop: CASSSSGIYNSPLHF. CDR3 DNA: TGTGCCAGCAGCTCTTCCGGGATCTATAATTCACCCCTCCACTTT.